This T cell receptor beta chain was observed in a study of cytomegalovirus exposure and HLA in healthy donors. The study, taken as a whole, reports: Roughly even sequencing depth across donors was the assumption behind the presence/absence analyses.

CDR3 length: 14 amino acids. CDR1 is SGHNT, CDR2 YENEEA, per germline. V was clipped by 6 bases and J by 7 bases; unmatched bases: 6. This clone was seen more than once but under ten times. The antigen is undetermined. It was with 60 Vbeta and 13 Jbeta primers that the PCR ran. Profiling relied on immunoSEQ multiplex PCR, and the TCRdb table lists in-frame clones only, not all of them. The data contain 150,000 or so clones, 70% to 80% of them singletons. This cohort consisted of healthy bone marrow donors. This chain uses TRBV11-3 with TRBJ2-1; 10 nucleotides align to TRBD1. This TCR was recovered from a woman between 40 and 50 years old in good health and CMV-seronegative. The source material was PBMCs. The DNA of the CDR3 is TGTGCCAGCAGAAGACAGGGGGCTAGTAATGAGCAGTTCTTC. Translated, it gives CASRRQGASNEQFF.